The next 31 T cell receptor beta chains were all read from a single sample in a study of T cells in Graves' hyperthyroidism and ophthalmopathy. From RNA transcripts, TCR beta CDR3 regions were amplified. Using the HTBI primer set, a first-round RT-PCR was run on the TCR CDR3. TCRdb re-derived calls from the multiplex PCR reads in MiXCR, one entry per CDR3 protein. In the table there are under 450,000 distinct CDR3 sequences, around 14% of which are singletons. Sequencing used blood. The receptors stem from a woman aged 18-29 years with Graves' hyperthyroidism.

This clonotype showed up just a few times. The chain carries TRBV15 and TRBJ1-1; 7 positions match TRBD1. Trimming cost V 3 bases and J 11 bases; bases outside gene matches: 6. Germline loops: CDR1 LNHNV, CDR2 YYDKDF (reference sequence). CDR3 length equals 12 residues. The CDR3: CATSSRQGGAFF. Written as DNA, the CDR3 is TGTGCCACCAGCAGCCGACAGGGAGGGGCTTTCTTT.

This rearrangement joins TRBV10-3 to TRBJ2-7, with D tentatively TRBD1 or TRBD2 (5 bases each). This CDR3 has 14 residues. The germline V gene has CDR1 ENHRY and CDR2 SYGVKD. Trimming left V 7 bases short and J 3 bases short, with 16 bases between. The CDR3 region is CAINPGPPSYEQYF. CDR3 coding DNA: TGTGCCATCAACCCGGGACCGCCGAGCTACGAGCAGTACTTC.

This clonotype was counted many times. The J gene is TRBJ1-2, the V gene TRBV19; the D gene is possibly TRBD1 (5 bases). The CDR3 is 13 residues long. Germline V CDR1 and CDR2: LNHDA, SQIVND (reference sequence). Trimming removed 9 bases at V and 2 bases at J, with 13 bases between. CDR3 amino acids: CASTPGRNYGYTF. The CDR3 coding sequence is TGTGCCAGCACTCCGGGGCGGAACTATGGCTACACCTTC.

This clonotype has at least ten counts. An end of the junction differs from the germline gene, which may be a read error. The V and J genes are TRBV7-7 and TRBJ2-3; 13 nucleotides line up with TRBD2. CDR3 length equals 15 residues. Germline V CDR1 and CDR2: SSHAT, FNYEAQ (reference sequence). CDR3 DNA: TGTGCTAGCAGCCGAACTAGCGGGGGGGGGGATACGCAGTATTTT. It encodes CASSRTSGGGDTQYF.

V gene TRBV29-1 combines with J gene TRBJ2-2; D may be TRBD1 or TRBD2 (6 bases each). Germline assignment: CDR1 SQVTM and CDR2 ANQGSEA. CDR3 length: 15 amino acids. The V end lost 7 bases, the J end lost 0 bases, and 15 bases lay between the germline ends. The CDR3 spells CSAGTGGANTGELFF. The CDR3 DNA reads as TGCAGCGCCGGGACTGGGGGCGCGAACACCGGGGAGCTGTTTTTT.

The table lists this clonotype with a few counts. CDR3 DNA: TGTGCCAGTAGTATTCGACAGGGGGCTACAGAGACCCAGTACTTC. Protein: CASSIRQGATETQYF. The chain combines TRBV19 with TRBJ2-5; 10 positions match TRBD1. Germline trimming cut 3 bases from V and 4 bases from J; bases unmatched to any gene: 5. The CDR3 is 15 residues long. CDR1 LNHDA and CDR2 SQIVND come from the germline V gene (reference sequence).

In this sample, this clonotype turned up a few times. This chain joins TRBV24-1 and TRBJ2-3; 8 nucleotides match TRBD2. This CDR3 has 16 residues. The J segment lost 6 bases and the V segment lost 0 bases, leaving 7 bases of the junction unmatched. Germline values: CDR1 KGHDR, CDR2 SFDVKD. The CDR3 DNA follows: TGTGCCACCAGTGATTTGGGTCGGGGGGGTCGGGATACGCAGTATTTT. Protein sequence: CATSDLGRGGRDTQYF.

A remark on this clonotype: A read error is possible here, since a much larger clone lies one base away. The genes are TRBV11-3 and TRBJ2-2; 10 bases are a match to TRBD2. This CDR3 contains 15 residues. CDR1 SGHNT and CDR2 YENEEA come from the germline V gene. The CDR3 DNA is TGTGCCAGCAGCAAGCGGGGGGGCGGCACCGGGGAGCTGGTTTTT. Protein product: CASSKRGGGTGELVF.

This clonotype was seen repeatedly, ten times or more. The rearrangement joins TRBV11-2 to TRBJ2-2; 11 bases map to TRBD1. Germline loops: CDR1 SGHAT, CDR2 FQNNGV. The CDR3 is 16 amino acids. Trimming took 3 bases from V and 4 from J; bases not matched to a gene: 4. The CDR3, as DNA: TGTGCCAGCAGCTTCCCGGGACAGGGGGGCACCGGGGAGCTGTTTTTT. The encoded protein is CASSFPGQGGTGELFF.

This clonotype was detected only a few times. The V call is TRBV20-1, the J call TRBJ2-1; TRBD2 agrees at 8 bases. The CDR3 is 15 residues long. V was clipped by 3 bases and J by 6 bases; unmatched bases: 10. The germline CDR1 and CDR2 sequences are DFQATT and SNEGSKA (reference sequence). The CDR3 spells CSASLPGTRPNEQFF. For the CDR3, the DNA is TGCAGTGCTAGTCTCCCCGGGACTAGACCCAATGAGCAGTTCTTC.

This clonotype has a count of ten or more. V is TRBV28 and J is TRBJ2-7, with D possibly matching TRBD1 (6 bases). From germline, CDR1 is MDHEN and CDR2 SYDVKM. V lost 6 bases and J lost 5, with 17 bases in between. CDR3 length: 14 amino acids. This CDR3 reads CASRQTGPFHEQYF. The CDR3 bases are TGTGCCAGCAGACAGACAGGCCCTTTTCACGAGCAGTACTTC.

CDR3 sequence (DNA): TGTGCCAGCAGCTTGGGAATTAGCGGGAGGCTTGGCACAGATACGCAGTATTTT. This sequence encodes CASSLGISGRLGTDTQYF. This rearrangement joins TRBV5-6 to TRBJ2-3, with 10 positions matching TRBD2. This CDR3 region has 18 residues. V was clipped by 0 bases and J by 1 base; unmatched bases: 8. Germline CDR1 and CDR2: SGHDT and YYEEEE.

This clonotype was found many times. The chain couples TRBV12-3 or TRBV12-4 to TRBJ2-7; the D gene is possibly TRBD2 (6 bases). The CDR3 sequence is 14 residues long. Trimming stripped 4 bases from V and 1 base from J, with 11 bases between. The CDR3 sequence is CASSWRDLSYEQYF. CDR3 sequence (DNA): TGTGCCAGCAGTTGGCGGGACTTATCCTACGAGCAGTACTTC.

Many counts were recorded for this clonotype. The rearrangement links TRBV4-3 to TRBJ2-7, with D maybe TRBD2 (5 bases). Germline V gene data show CDR1 as LGHNA and CDR2 as YSLEER. V lost 1 base and J 0 bases, leaving 10 bases between the germline ends. The CDR3 runs 15 residues. The CDR3 spells CASSQGRTLSYEQYF. The CDR3 DNA reads TGCGCCAGCAGCCAAGGCAGGACTCTCTCCTACGAGCAGTACTTC.

This chain connects TRBV5-5 to TRBJ1-2, with D unclear. Trimming stripped 0 bases from V and 6 bases from J, with 15 bases between. The CDR3 is made up of 15 amino acids. The V gene's germline CDR1 is SGHKS and CDR2 YYEKEE (reference sequence). CDR3 residues: CASSLEISRLDGYTF. CDR3 nucleotides: TGTGCCAGCAGCTTGGAGATCTCCAGGCTAGATGGCTACACCTTC.

This clonotype was picked up many times. The V gene is TRBV6-2 or TRBV6-3, the J gene TRBJ2-7, with 8 bases identical to TRBD2. J gave up 5 bases and V 7 bases, and 10 bases lay outside the gene matches. Germline CDR1 reads MNHEY; CDR2 reads SVGEGT. CDR3 size: 14 residues. CDR3 region: CASIAGTRLDEQYF. The CDR3 coding sequence is TGTGCCAGCATAGCCGGGACTAGATTGGACGAGCAGTACTTC.

Remarks on this clonotype: A clone one base away is much larger, so this may be a read error. The chain combines TRBV3-1 with TRBJ2-5; D uncertain. The CDR3 sequence is 15 residues long. Trimming removed 6 bases from V and 2 bases from J, with 16 bases in between. Germline lookup yields CDR1 LGHDT and CDR2 YNNKEL (reference sequence). CDR3 DNA sequence: TGTGCCAGCAGGACCGATTCGTTTCGTCAAGAGACCCAGTACTTC. Translation gives CASRTDSFRQETQYF.

This clonotype has a count of ten or more. The rearrangement joins TRBV20-1 to TRBJ1-3, with D perhaps matching TRBD1 (5 bases). CDR1 DFQATT and CDR2 SNEGSKA come from the germline V gene (reference sequence). The CDR3 runs 15 residues. Between the trimmed V and J ends, which lost 6 bases and 3 bases, there was a span of 18 bases. The CDR3 spells CSANLVKGSGNTIYF. CDR3 sequence (DNA): TGCAGTGCCAACTTGGTGAAGGGGAGTGGAAACACCATATATTTT.

This clonotype was detected only a few times. A read error may account for a junction end that differs from germline. The V gene is TRBV3-1, the J gene TRBJ1-6; 7 positions match TRBD1. CDR1 and CDR2 (germline): LGHDT, YNNKEL (reference sequence). CDR3 length: 14 amino acids. The DNA of the CDR3 is TGTGCCAGCAGCCACCGGGACAGCCCCTCCCGCTCCACTTTT. Translated: CASSHRDSPSRSTF.

The chain has TRBV19 and TRBJ2-1; D remains ambiguous. The V end was cut by 5 bases, the J end by 3 bases, with 5 bases between. CDR3 length: 12 amino acids. Germline CDR1 LNHDA, CDR2 SQIVND (reference sequence). DNA of the CDR3: TGTGCCAGTAGTTGCCTCTACAATGAGCAGTTCTTC. It codes for CASSCLYNEQFF.

CDR3 nucleotides: TGTGCCAGCCAGCAGCGGGCTGAAGCTTTCTTT. Amino acids: CASQQRAEAFF. This chain uses TRBV6-1 with TRBJ1-1; no clear D. Germline CDR1 reads MNHNS; CDR2 reads SASEGT. V shed 8 bases and J shed 6 bases, with 10 bases lying between them. The CDR3 covers 11 residues.

This clonotype has more than one count but fewer than ten. As DNA, the CDR3 is TGTGCCAGCAGTTACTCGATCGGCGGGACGTCCTACAATGAGCAGTTCTTC. Translating it yields CASSYSIGGTSYNEQFF. The J gene is TRBJ2-1, the V gene TRBV6-5, with TRBD2 as a possible D gene (6 bases). V shed 0 bases and J shed 1 base, with 13 bases lying between them. The CDR3 consists of 17 residues. Germline CDR1 reads MNHEY; CDR2 reads SVGAGI.

In this sample, this clonotype turned up many times. The chain carries TRBV27 and TRBJ2-1; unclear D gene. Trimming left V 5 bases short and J 5 bases short, with 10 bases between. CDR1 and CDR2 from the germline V gene are MNHEY and SMNVEV (reference sequence). The CDR3 is made up of 13 amino acids. CDR3 residues: CASSAYSNNEQFF. The DNA of the CDR3 is TGTGCCAGCAGTGCCTATAGTAACAATGAGCAGTTCTTC.

In its sample, this clonotype was seen many times. This chain uses TRBV20-1 with TRBJ2-1; a weak D match, TRBD2 (6 bases). The V gene's germline CDR1 is DFQATT and CDR2 SNEGSKA (reference sequence). Deletions cut 6 bases from V and 8 bases from J, with 17 bases between. The CDR3 has 13 residues. The CDR3 DNA sequence: TGCAGTGCGCTAGTCCCAGCGGGCTATGAGCAGTTCTTC. Encoded protein: CSALVPAGYEQFF.

Many counts were recorded for this clonotype. This sequence joins TRBV12-3 or TRBV12-4 and TRBJ2-2; D is unresolved. V shed 3 bases and J shed 5 bases, with 7 bases lying between them. The CDR3 covers 13 residues. CDR3: CASSFTGTGELFF. The CDR3, as DNA: TGTGCCAGCAGTTTTACTGGGACCGGGGAGCTGTTTTTT.

This clonotype has only a few counts. This chain joins TRBV5-4 and TRBJ2-7; a weak D match, TRBD1 (6 bases). The V and J ends lost 0 bases and 2 bases respectively, with 12 bases between them. CDR1 and CDR2 (germline): SGHNT, YYREEE (reference sequence). The length of the CDR3 is 15 residues. The CDR3 coding sequence is TGTGCCAGCAGCTTGGACAGGGCCCCCACCTACGAGCAGTACTTC. Translating gives CASSLDRAPTYEQYF.

This clonotype was observed many times. The CDR3 nucleotides are TGTGCCAGCAGAGCGGGAGCCTACGAGCAGTACTTC. This translates into CASRAGAYEQYF. The gene calls are TRBV28 and TRBJ2-7; 8 bases are shared with TRBD2. The junction had 0 bases not matched to a gene; V was cut back by 6 bases and J by 2 bases. Germline V gene lookup returns CDR1 MDHEN and CDR2 SYDVKM. CDR3 length equals 12 residues.

Ten or more counts support this clonotype. This chain links TRBV28 with TRBJ2-3, with a weak D call TRBD2 (7 bases). The CDR3 sequence is 21 residues long. Germline CDR1 is MDHEN and CDR2 is SYDVKM. V was cut by 2 bases and J by 4 bases, with 31 bases left in between. The CDR3 region is CASSLVGQSFLREWVADTQYF. The CDR3 coding sequence is TGTGCCAGCAGTTTAGTAGGACAGAGTTTTTTGCGGGAGTGGGTGGCAGATACGCAGTATTTT.

About this clonotype: An end of the junction differs from the germline gene, which may be a read error. The chain employs TRBV4-1 and TRBJ1-3; TRBD1 matches at 9 bases. The CDR3 totals 16 residues. Germline V gives CDR1 MGHRA, CDR2 YSYEKL. The CDR3 nucleotides read TGCGCCAGCAGCCGACGGGACAGGGACTCTGGAAACACCGTATATTTT. Its translation: CASSRRDRDSGNTVYF.

This clonotype appeared many times. This rearrangement joins TRBV3-1 to TRBJ1-2, with 8 positions matching TRBD1. Germline loops: CDR1 LGHDT, CDR2 YNNKEL (reference sequence). The length of the CDR3 is 13 residues. Trimming cost V 4 bases and J 6 bases; bases outside gene matches: 4. CDR3 in amino acids: CASSRTGIDGYTF. The CDR3 nucleotides read TGTGCCAGCAGCCGGACAGGGATTGATGGCTACACCTTC.

The chain joins TRBV6-4 to TRBJ2-3; D is possibly TRBD1 (5 bases). This CDR3 is 15 amino acids long. Germline V lookup: CDR1 MRHNA, CDR2 SNTAGT. V was shortened by 6 bases and J by 0 bases, with 13 bases between the two germline ends. The CDR3 here is CASSPTVRSTDTQYF. CDR3 DNA: TGTGCCAGCAGCCCGACAGTGAGAAGCACAGATACGCAGTATTTT.